One T cell receptor (beta chain) is described in this entry. The antigen is undetermined. The source of the sample is a study of blood T cells in healthy people across ages. General study findings and limits: Conclusively comparing naive with antigen-experienced cells was impossible with unsorted PBMCs.

The study recruited healthy Caucasian donors from Russia who were aged roughly 6 to 95. Peripheral blood samples of around 9.5 milliliters were drawn from each donor. A J-beta primer mix and a sample-barcoded 5' primer were used in a second PCR of roughly 7 to 12 cycles. A minimum of 2.5 million CDR3-containing paired-end reads was obtained for each sample. TCRdb fed the 5' RACE reads into MiXCR, producing one record per CDR3 protein. The sample has 1.4 million to 1.5 million distinct CDR3 sequences; 42% are singletons. Germline CDR1 reads SGHAT; CDR2 reads FQNNGV. The length of the CDR3 is 12 residues. The trim removed 5 bases at V and 6 bases at J, leaving 3 bases unmatched.

This receptor was taken from a woman aged 18-29 years in good health. The chain recombines TRBV11-2 with TRBJ2-7, with 8 bases identical to TRBD2. Sequenced input: blood. CDR3 protein: CASSATSGEQYF. CDR3 coding DNA: TGTGCCAGCAGCGCTACTAGCGGCGAGCAGTACTTC.